Detailed here is one T cell receptor beta chain. As yet, its antigen is unknown. This sample was taken from a study of T cell repertoires in cytomegalovirus infection. The CDR3 length is 16 residues. V shed 5 bases and J 1 base; nucleotides not matched to a gene: 5. Germline V gene lookup returns CDR1 SGHTA and CDR2 FQGNSA. Each CDR3 protein gets one entry after TCRdb re-called the reads with MiXCR. The repertoire includes about 270,000 distinct CDR3 sequences, under 25% of them detected once, and approximately 19% sits in the top ten. V and J are TRBV7-2 and TRBJ2-5, with 12 bases lining up with TRBD1. The TCR originated in a human donor in good health (CMV status not recorded). Some clones in this sample may be carry-over from other donors' samples. Sequencing used cultured PBMCs, obtained from culture after CMV antigen stimulation. This CDR3 reads CASSIRDRGPQETQYF. CDR3 nucleotides: TGTGCCAGCAGCATACGGGACAGGGGGCCCCAAGAGACCCAGTACTTC.